The present TCR beta chain was sequenced within a study of PD-1 blockade in classical Hodgkin lymphoma. Using immunoSEQ multiplex PCR, the repertoire was profiled, and TCRdb retains in-frame clones only, with some absent. The table lists around 50,000 clones, nearly 90% of them singletons. Looked up from germline, CDR1 is MGHRA and CDR2 is YSYEKL. Trimming pared 0 bases from V and 8 bases from J, leaving 25 bases between. This CDR3 is built from 18 residues. Time point specified: cycle 4 day 1 (C4D1), after six to seven weeks of nivolumab. Every patient experienced relapse after autologous stem cell transplantation, and brentuximab vedotin exposure varied. Best responses included complete response and partial response; otherwise, the best response was progressive disease.

The chain is built from TRBV4-1 and TRBJ1-1; perhaps TRBD1 as D (6 bases). The clonotype was recovered from a human donor with classical Hodgkin lymphoma. Source: peripheral blood mononuclear cells (PBMCs), taken before the fourth cycle of nivolumab. The CDR3 sequence: CASSQDSGSQGIRPEAFF. The CDR3 bases are TGCGCCAGCAGCCAAGATTCGGGGAGTCAGGGGATAAGGCCGGAAGCTTTCTTT.